One T cell receptor beta chain is described in this entry. The data stem from a study of control samples from healthy donors and cancer patients. The protocol was immunoSEQ multiplex PCR, while the TCRdb copy is restricted to in-frame clones and leaves out a portion. In the table there are some 51,000 clones, around 90% of which are singletons. Germline-derived CDR1 and CDR2 are SGHAT and FQNNGV. The length of the CDR3 is 12 residues. V was clipped by 4 bases and J by 0 bases, with 4 bases between them. Sequences were obtained from blood. The chain carries TRBV11-2 and TRBJ2-7; D gene ambiguous. This receptor was taken from a man in his fifties in good health. The CDR3 loop reads CASSSSSYEQYF. CDR3 nucleotides: TGTGCCAGCAGCTCGAGCTCCTACGAGCAGTACTTC.